What follows describes a single T cell receptor (beta chain). Its antigen remains unknown. This entry belongs to a study of identifying expanded T cells in peripheral blood. Study-level findings and limits: Approximately 2-week clone count variance significantly increased as total template count grew. Technical replicates showed approximately 1.2 changed clones; about two weeks 15 to 20; four weeks 19.

CDR3 length: 16 amino acids. The V gene end was trimmed by 4 bases and the J gene end by 1 base; junction bases not matched to a gene: 7. Germline CDR1 SGHAT, CDR2 FQNNGV. Profiled with immunoSEQ multiplex PCR; TCRdb holds only in-frame clones, not every one. The data show fewer than 110,000 clones, around 88% seen once. Material for sequencing was blood. This sequence joins TRBV11-2 and TRBJ1-5; 7 bases map to TRBD1. The TCR sequence derives from a person aged 18-70 years in good health. The CDR3 DNA sequence: TGTGCCAGCAGCTCAGACGACAGGGCGAGCAATCAGCCCCAGCATTTT. Its protein is CASSSDDRASNQPQHF.